What follows is one T cell receptor beta chain and its context. Original handling: Amplification with reference gene primers provided the estimates of nucleated cell counts. Clones were read by immunoSEQ multiplex PCR, and TCRdb kept only the in-frame ones, dropping some. That table supplies the V and J calls and clone size; D and trimming were determined from the DNA. The data contain about 130,000 clones, about 85% of them singletons. This sample is drawn from a study of blood T cell repertoires in COVID-19. The germline CDR1 and CDR2 sequences are SGDLS and YYNGEE. The CDR3 is made up of 16 amino acids. After removal of 3 bases from V and 4 bases from J, the junction contained 9 bases not matched to a gene.

This clonotype originated in a man at least 80 years old with active or convalescent COVID-19. The sample taken for sequencing was peripheral blood. The chain recombines TRBV9 with TRBJ1-2, with 10 bases aligning to TRBD1. The CDR3 DNA reads as TGTGCCAGCAGCGAGGGCGACAGGGGGCATGGCTATGGCTACACCTTC. Translated, it gives CASSEGDRGHGYGYTF. The full variable domain, rest sourced from reference TRBV9 and TRBJ1-2, is DSGVTQTPKHLITATGQRVTLRCSPRSGDLSVYWYQQSLDQGLQFLIQYYNGEERAKGNILERFSAQQFPDLHSELNLSSLELGDSALYFCASSEGDRGHGYGYTFGSGTRLTVV.